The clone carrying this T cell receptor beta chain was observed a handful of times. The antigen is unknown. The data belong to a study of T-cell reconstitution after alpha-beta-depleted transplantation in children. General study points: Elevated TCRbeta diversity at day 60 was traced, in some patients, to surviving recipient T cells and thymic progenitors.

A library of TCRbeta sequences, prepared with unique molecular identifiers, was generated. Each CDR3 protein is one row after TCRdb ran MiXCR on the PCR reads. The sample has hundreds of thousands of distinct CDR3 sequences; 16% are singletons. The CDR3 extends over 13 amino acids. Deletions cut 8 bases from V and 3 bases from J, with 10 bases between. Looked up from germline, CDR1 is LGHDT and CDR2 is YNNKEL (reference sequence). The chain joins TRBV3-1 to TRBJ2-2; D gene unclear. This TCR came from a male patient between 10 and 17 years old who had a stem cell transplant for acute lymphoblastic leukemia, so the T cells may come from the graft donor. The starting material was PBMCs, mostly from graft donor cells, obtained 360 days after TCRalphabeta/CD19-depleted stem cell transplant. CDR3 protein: CASALADTGELFF. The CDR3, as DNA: TGTGCCAGCGCACTCGCCGACACCGGGGAGCTGTTTTTT.